The 22 T cell receptor beta chains reported below all come from one sample, sequenced in a study of beta chain features in type 1 diabetes (dated by TCRdb to the late 2010s). Paper-wide results and their limitations: In all four CD4+ subsets, TCRB CDR3 length was moderately but significantly shorter in type 1 diabetes patients.

These receptors have no identified antigens. Library preparation was by the immunoSEQ multiplex PCR assay. The entire isolated RNA was reverse transcribed using the High Capacity cDNA Reverse Transcription Kit, and thus expressed TCRB transcripts were sequenced. TCRdb obtained this table from immuneACCESS and retained in-frame rearrangements with V and J assigned. These tables miss some clones; where compared with another copy, unresolved V genes account for less than half of the shortfall, and the remainder is unexplained. This sample is represented by 200,000 to 250,000 clones; 16% of them were singletons. About 0.092% of the sample is held by the ten biggest clonotypes. Sequencing was carried out using naive CD4+ T cells from blood. Per the publication, the cell subset or site label means: true naive CD4+ T cells. These receptors were taken from a man younger than 45 with type 1 diabetes.

The chain links TRBV14 to TRBJ2-1, with D tentatively TRBD1 (6 bases). This CDR3 has 15 residues. From germline, CDR1 is SGHDN and CDR2 FVKESK. V lost 2 bases and J 7 bases, leaving 15 bases between the germline ends. For the CDR3, the DNA is TGTGCCAGCAGCCAAATTTTGGGCAGGGGTAATGAGCAGTTCTTC. It translates to CASSQILGRGNEQFF.

The chain links TRBV28 to TRBJ2-7; 15 bases are shared with TRBD2. Looked up from germline, CDR1 is MDHEN and CDR2 is SYDVKM. V shed 7 bases and J 7 bases; nucleotides not matched to a gene: 14. The CDR3 runs to 17 residues. As DNA, the CDR3 is TGTGCCAGCACATTCCACGGACTAGCGGGAGGGTATAGAGAGCAGTACTTC. Protein sequence: CASTFHGLAGGYREQYF. The full variable domain, completed using reference TRBV28 and TRBJ2-7, is DVKVTQSSRYLVKRTGEKVFLECVQDMDHENMFWYRQDPGLGLRLIYFSYDVKMKEKGDIPEGYSVSREKKERFSLILESASTNQTSMYLCASTFHGLAGGYREQYFGPGTRLTVT.

This clone was seen a handful of times. The chain uses TRBV29-1 and TRBJ1-4, with D possibly matching TRBD1 (5 bases). CDR3 length: 13 amino acids. V was pared by 6 bases and J by 5 bases, with 13 bases between. Germline CDR1 reads SQVTM; CDR2 reads ANQGSEA. The DNA of the CDR3 is TGCAGCGTCGCCGGGACTTTAAATGAAAAACTGTTTTTT. It codes for CSVAGTLNEKLFF.

This clone was counted a few times. The same CDR3 arises from other DNA sequences in this sample as well. The V and J genes are TRBV9 and TRBJ2-5, with TRBD2 as a possible D gene (5 bases). Germline V gene data show CDR1 as SGDLS and CDR2 as YYNGEE. The CDR3 is made up of 14 amino acids. Trimming cost V 1 base and J 4 bases, with 11 bases left between them. Written as DNA, the CDR3 is TGTGCCAGCAGCGTACAAGGAGGATCAGAGACCCAGTACTTC. Translating it yields CASSVQGGSETQYF.

This clone was counted between two and nine times. The genes are TRBV7-2 and TRBJ2-1, with no clear D. The length of the CDR3 is 13 residues. Germline V gives CDR1 SGHTA, CDR2 FQGNSA. V gave up 3 bases and J gave up 7 bases, with 10 bases separating them. The CDR3 DNA sequence: TGTGCCAGCAGCTTTCTTTTCGGGAATGAGCAGTTCTTC. Its protein product is CASSFLFGNEQFF.

Comments on this clone: The junction differs from germline at one of its ends, possibly a read error. This sequence joins TRBV7-2 and TRBJ2-3; D gene ambiguous. This CDR3 contains 12 residues. The V gene's germline CDR1 is SGHTA and CDR2 FQGNSA. The DNA for the CDR3 is TGTGCCAGCAGCCCCGGACCAATACACGCATGGTTT. Encoded protein: CASSPGPIHAWF. Together with reference TRBV7-2 and TRBJ2-3, the CDR3 gives the full variable domain: GAGVSQSPSNKVTEKGKDVELRCDPISGHTALYWYRQSLGQGLEFLIYFQGNSAPDKSGLPSDRFSAERTGGSVSTLTIQRTQQEDSAVYLCASSPGPIHAWFGPGTRLTVL.

This chain connects TRBV7-6 to TRBJ2-7; 7 bases fit TRBD1. Germline values: CDR1 SGHVS, CDR2 FNYEAQ. The CDR3 totals 15 residues. The junction had 10 bases not matched to a gene; V was cut back by 5 bases and J by 3 bases. CDR3 in DNA: TGTGCCAGCAGCACCCGACAGGGAGAGTACTACGAGCAGTACTTC. It specifies CASSTRQGEYYEQYF.

This clone has just a few counts. The V call is TRBV7-2, the J call TRBJ2-7; no definite D call. Germline V lookup: CDR1 SGHTA, CDR2 FQGNSA. CDR3 length equals 13 residues. Trimming removed 1 base from V and 6 bases from J, with 10 bases in between. This chain's CDR3 is CASSLDRLSEQYF. The CDR3 DNA reads TGTGCCAGCAGCTTAGATCGGCTGAGCGAGCAGTACTTC.

A few counts support this clone. The chain carries TRBV7-2 and TRBJ2-3; D uncertain. Germline V gene data show CDR1 as SGHTA and CDR2 as FQGNSA. This CDR3 region has 13 residues. The V and J ends lost 5 bases and 5 bases respectively, with 11 bases between them. The CDR3 DNA is TGTGCCAGCAGCCCGGCTCATTTAGATACGCAGTATTTT. The encoded protein is CASSPAHLDTQYF.

This clone occurred a few times. The gene calls are TRBV10-3 and TRBJ2-1; TRBD2 agrees at 11 bases. This CDR3 has 15 amino acids. Germline loops: CDR1 ENHRY, CDR2 SYGVKD. With 2 bases clipped from V and 5 bases from J, the junction kept 2 bases outside the gene matches. The DNA for the CDR3 is TGTGCCATCAGTGAGCGGACTAGCGGGCACAATGAGCAGTTCTTC. Its protein product is CAISERTSGHNEQFF.

The chain couples TRBV15 to TRBJ2-1; 8 nucleotides match TRBD2. In germline, CDR1 is LNHNV, CDR2 YYDKDF (reference sequence). The CDR3 is 15 amino acids. With V trimmed by 6 bases and J by 3 bases, 7 bases remained unmatched. CDR3: CATRSDSGIYNEQFF. The CDR3 DNA reads as TGTGCCACCAGGTCCGATAGCGGGATCTACAATGAGCAGTTCTTC. The full variable domain, completed using reference TRBV15 and TRBJ2-1, is DAMVIQNPRYQVTQFGKPVTLSCSQTLNHNVMYWYQQKSSQAPKLLFHYYDKDFNNEADTPDNFQSRRPNTSFCFLDIRSPGLGDTAMYLCATRSDSGIYNEQFFGPGTRLTVL.

The V call is TRBV27, the J call TRBJ1-3, with D unclear. The V and J ends lost 5 bases and 0 bases respectively, with 5 bases between them. Germline V lookup: CDR1 MNHEY, CDR2 SMNVEV (reference sequence). This CDR3 is 13 amino acids long. This CDR3 reads CASSLSSGNTIYF. The CDR3, as DNA: TGTGCCAGCAGTCTGAGCTCTGGAAACACCATATATTTT.

The gene calls are TRBV4-2 and TRBJ1-1, with D unclear. This CDR3 is 13 amino acids long. V was cut by 1 base and J by 3 bases, with 6 bases left in between. In germline, CDR1 is LGHNA, CDR2 YNFKEQ. The CDR3 coding sequence is TGTGCCAGCAGCCAAGGGAGGGACACTGAAGCTTTCTTT. This codes for CASSQGRDTEAFF.

This clone was seen a few times. V gene TRBV19 combines with J gene TRBJ2-3; unclear D gene. In germline, CDR1 is LNHDA, CDR2 SQIVND (reference sequence). This CDR3 has 12 residues. V dropped 8 bases and J dropped 2 bases, with 8 bases sitting between them. The CDR3 DNA reads as TGTGCCAGTGGTGGATACACAGATACGCAGTATTTT. This codes for CASGGYTDTQYF.

The chain employs TRBV2 and TRBJ2-2, with unresolved D. CDR3 size: 14 residues. From germline, CDR1 is SNHLY and CDR2 FYNNEI. V was clipped by 5 bases and J by 1 base, with 8 bases between them. CDR3 bases: TGTGCCAGCAGTCAGCAGGAGAACACCGGGGAGCTGTTTTTT. It specifies CASSQQENTGELFF.

There are a few counts of this clone. The chain employs TRBV5-4 and TRBJ2-5; TRBD1 aligns across 11 bases. This CDR3 has 15 amino acids. J was trimmed by 5 bases and V by 4 bases; bases with no gene match: 7. Germline assignment: CDR1 SGHNT and CDR2 YYREEE (reference sequence). Here the CDR3 DNA reads TGTGCCAGCAGCCCAAGGACAGGGGGCGTGGAGACCCAGTACTTC. Its translation: CASSPRTGGVETQYF.

The CDR3 DNA follows: TGTGCCAGCAGTTCGGGCGGGAGGAACCACAATGAGCAGTTCTTC. It is translated as CASSSGGRNHNEQFF. The V gene is TRBV6-5, the J gene TRBJ2-1, with 8 bases identical to TRBD2. This CDR3 is built from 15 residues. Germline V gene sequence: CDR1 MNHEY, CDR2 SVGAGI. V was pared by 4 bases and J by 5 bases, with 7 bases of the junction left unmatched.

This sequence joins TRBV9 and TRBJ2-3; TRBD2 matches 9 bases. V was clipped by 0 bases and J by 3 bases; unmatched bases: 8. This CDR3 spans 17 amino acids. Germline-derived CDR1 and CDR2 are SGDLS and YYNGEE. The DNA for the CDR3 is TGTGCCAGCAGCGTAGGAGGTAGCGGGAGAATGACAGATACGCAGTATTTT. Its protein product is CASSVGGSGRMTDTQYF.

This clone was seen a handful of times. For the CDR3, the DNA is TGTGCCAGCAGCTTGGGGGCCGGCGGGCTCTACGAGCAGTACTTC. Residues: CASSLGAGGLYEQYF. The chain uses TRBV5-4 and TRBJ2-7; possibly TRBD2 for D (5 bases). The CDR3 loop spans 15 amino acids. Trimming removed 0 bases from V and 3 bases from J, with 13 bases in between. Germline V gene lookup returns CDR1 SGHNT and CDR2 YYREEE (reference sequence).

CDR3 nucleotides: TGCAGCGTTGAGCTCAGCGGCTCTGGAAACACCATATATTTT. It encodes CSVELSGSGNTIYF. The V gene is TRBV29-1, the J gene TRBJ1-3, with unresolved D. The length of the CDR3 is 14 residues. V was pared by 3 bases and J by 0 bases, with 9 bases between. Germline V CDR1 and CDR2: SQVTM, ANQGSEA. Looking up the rest from reference TRBV29-1 and TRBJ1-3 gives the full variable domain: SAVISQKPSRDICQRGTSLTIQCQVDSQVTMMFWYRQQPGQSLTLIATANQGSEATYESGFVIDKFPISRPNLTFSTLTVSNMSPEDSSIYLCSVELSGSGNTIYFGEGSWLTVV.

V and J are TRBV7-2 and TRBJ1-4, with a tentative D call TRBD1 (6 bases). The germline gives CDR1 SGHTA, CDR2 FQGNSA. Trimming stripped 5 bases from V and 4 bases from J, with 11 bases between. The CDR3 loop spans 14 amino acids. The CDR3 here is CASSVRGGNEKLFF. The CDR3 bases are TGTGCCAGCAGCGTGAGGGGGGGTAATGAAAAACTGTTTTTT.

This clone was seen only a few times. The chain joins TRBV9 to TRBJ2-5, with 13 bases lining up with TRBD2. The germline gives CDR1 SGDLS, CDR2 YYNGEE. V lost 5 bases and J lost 5; bases outside the gene matches: 12. The length of the CDR3 is 17 residues. The CDR3 coding sequence is TGTGCCAGCAGTGAAGCTTGGACTAGCGGGAGAGGGGAGACCCAGTACTTC. This codes for CASSEAWTSGRGETQYF.